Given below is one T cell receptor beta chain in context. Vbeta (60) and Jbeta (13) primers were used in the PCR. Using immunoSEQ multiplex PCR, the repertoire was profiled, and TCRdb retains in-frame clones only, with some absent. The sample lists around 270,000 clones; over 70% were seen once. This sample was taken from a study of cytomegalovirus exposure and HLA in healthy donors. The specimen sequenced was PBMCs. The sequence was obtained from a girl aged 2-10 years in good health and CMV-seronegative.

CDR3 bases: TGTGCCAGCAGCCCCTTATCTGGGGCAGGGAAACGGAATGAGCAGTTCTTC. It encodes CASSPLSGAGKRNEQFF. The rearrangement uses TRBV7-6 and TRBJ2-1; perhaps TRBD1 as D (5 bases). V was trimmed by 5 bases and J by 7 bases, leaving 24 bases between them. CDR3 length equals 17 residues. Germline CDR1 SGHVS, CDR2 FNYEAQ.